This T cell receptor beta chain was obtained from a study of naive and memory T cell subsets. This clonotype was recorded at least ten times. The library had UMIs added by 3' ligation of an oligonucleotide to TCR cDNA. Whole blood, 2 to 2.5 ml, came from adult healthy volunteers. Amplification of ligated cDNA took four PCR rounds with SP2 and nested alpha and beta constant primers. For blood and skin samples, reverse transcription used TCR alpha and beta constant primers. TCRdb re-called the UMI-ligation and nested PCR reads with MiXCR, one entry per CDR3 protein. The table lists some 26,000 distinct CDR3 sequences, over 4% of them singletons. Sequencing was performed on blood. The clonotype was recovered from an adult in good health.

This CDR3 reads CATSFRDSPLAEQFF. The CDR3 coding sequence is TGTGCCACCAGCTTCCGGGACTCGCCCCTCGCGGAGCAGTTCTTC. This chain joins TRBV15 and TRBJ2-1, with D possibly TRBD2 on 6 matching bases. Trimming pared 5 bases from V and 10 bases from J, leaving 21 bases between. The CDR3 length is 15 residues. Germline V lookup: CDR1 LNHNV, CDR2 YYDKDF (reference sequence).